This is a list of T cell receptor beta chains from one sample in a study of CD8 T cells in ankylosing spondylitis. MiXCR, run by TCRdb on the 5' RACE reads, gives a single entry per CDR3 protein. In the table there are 180,000 or so distinct CDR3 sequences, around a tenth of which are singletons. The sequenced material came from blood, either unsorted or a sorted T cell fraction (not recorded which). Receptor source: a male donor with ankylosing spondylitis or in good health (not recorded which). Both conserved end residues are part of each CDR3. D genes are given only for firm matches. Size values are once, few and many counts, or a class for expanded clones, and some rows have none.

D | J | V | size | DNA | CDR3
- | TRBJ2-1 | TRBV12-3/TRBV12-4 | - | TGTGCCAGCAGTCCCCGGGTGAACAGCTACAATGAGCAGTTCTTC | CASSPRVNSYNEQFF
- | TRBJ1-1 | TRBV6-5 | - | TGTGCCAGCAGTCAACCGCGGAAAGAAGCTTTCTTT | CASSQPRKEAFF
- | TRBJ2-5 | TRBV10-3 | - | TGTGCCATCAGTGAGTCAATAAAAGAGACCCAGTACTTC | CAISESIKETQYF
- | TRBJ1-2 | TRBV7-2 | - | TGTGCCAGCAGCTTTCTACAGGAGGGGTATGGCTACACCTTC | CASSFLQEGYGYTF
- | TRBJ2-3 | TRBV11-2 | - | TGTGCCAGCAGCTTGATACCCCACACAGATACGCAGTATTTT | CASSLIPHTDTQYF
- | TRBJ2-5 | TRBV3-1 | many | TGTGCCAGCAGCCATCCCTGGAGGGACCAAGAGACCCAGTACTTC | CASSHPWRDQETQYF
- | TRBJ2-4 | TRBV5-1 | many | TGCGCCAGCAGCTTGGCCGGTGCGGAGGGACTCAAAAACATTCAGTACTTC | CASSLAGAEGLKNIQYF
- | TRBJ1-2 | TRBV12-3/TRBV12-4 | many | TGTGCCAGCAGTTTAAGGGGGAGCTACACCTTC | CASSLRGSYTF
TRBD1 | TRBJ1-5 | TRBV24-1 | - | TGTGCCACCAGTACTGATTCAGGACAGGGGGTTGGGAATCAGCCCCAGCATTTT | CATSTDSGQGVGNQPQHF
TRBD2 | TRBJ2-3 | TRBV6-5 | - | TGTGCCAGCAGTTCGGGACTAGCGGGGGTTTGGGGAGATACGCAGTATTTT | CASSSGLAGVWGDTQYF
- | TRBJ2-4 | TRBV6-2/TRBV6-3 | few | TGTGCCAGCAGTTACCTGGGGGAAGCCAAAAACATTCAGTACTTC | CASSYLGEAKNIQYF
- | TRBJ2-7 | TRBV3-1 | - | TGTGCCAGCAGCCAAGATTGGGGTAGTAGCGGTGGGTACCAGCAGTACTTC | CASSQDWGSSGGYQQYF
TRBD1 | TRBJ2-1 | TRBV5-1 | many | TGCGCCAGCAGCTTGGAAGGGGACAGGAACAATGAGCAGTTCTTC | CASSLEGDRNNEQFF
TRBD2 | TRBJ2-5 | TRBV2 | many | TGTGCCAGCAGTGATGGGACTAGCGGGGTACAAGAGACCCAGTACTTC | CASSDGTSGVQETQYF
TRBD1 | TRBJ2-7 | TRBV12-3/TRBV12-4 | many | TGTGCCAGCAGTCCCGGACAGGGAGACTACGAGCAGTACTTC | CASSPGQGDYEQYF
TRBD2 | TRBJ2-2 | TRBV5-1 | many | TGCGCCAGCAGCTTAAGTAGCGGGAGGATCACCGGGGAGCTGTTTTTT | CASSLSSGRITGELFF
TRBD1 | TRBJ2-2 | TRBV6-2/TRBV6-3 | many | TGTGCCAGCAGCTCTGGACAGGGTAACGGGGAGCTGTTTTTT | CASSSGQGNGELFF
- | TRBJ1-5 | TRBV12-3/TRBV12-4 | many | TGTGCCAGCAGGTACAGAATTAATCAGCCCCAGCATTTT | CASRYRINQPQHF